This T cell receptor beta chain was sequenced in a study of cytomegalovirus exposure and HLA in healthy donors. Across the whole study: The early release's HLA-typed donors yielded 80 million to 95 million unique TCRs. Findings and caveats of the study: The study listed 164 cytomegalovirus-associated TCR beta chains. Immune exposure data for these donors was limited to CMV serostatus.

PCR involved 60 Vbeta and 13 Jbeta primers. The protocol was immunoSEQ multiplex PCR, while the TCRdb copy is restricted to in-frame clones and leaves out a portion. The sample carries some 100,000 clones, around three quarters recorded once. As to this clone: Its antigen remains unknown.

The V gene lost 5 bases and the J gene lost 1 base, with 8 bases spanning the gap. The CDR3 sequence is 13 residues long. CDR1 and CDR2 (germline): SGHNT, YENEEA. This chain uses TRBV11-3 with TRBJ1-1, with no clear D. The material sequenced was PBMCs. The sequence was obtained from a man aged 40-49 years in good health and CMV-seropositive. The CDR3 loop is CASSRTRNTEAFF. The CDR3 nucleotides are TGTGCCAGCAGCCGTACAAGGAACACTGAAGCTTTCTTT. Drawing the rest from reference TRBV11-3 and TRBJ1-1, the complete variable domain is EAGVVQSPRYKIIEKKQPVAFWCNPISGHNTLYWYLQNLGQGPELLIRYENEEAVDDSQLPKDRFSAERLKGVDSTLKIQPAELGDSAVYLCASSRTRNTEAFFGQGTRLTVV.